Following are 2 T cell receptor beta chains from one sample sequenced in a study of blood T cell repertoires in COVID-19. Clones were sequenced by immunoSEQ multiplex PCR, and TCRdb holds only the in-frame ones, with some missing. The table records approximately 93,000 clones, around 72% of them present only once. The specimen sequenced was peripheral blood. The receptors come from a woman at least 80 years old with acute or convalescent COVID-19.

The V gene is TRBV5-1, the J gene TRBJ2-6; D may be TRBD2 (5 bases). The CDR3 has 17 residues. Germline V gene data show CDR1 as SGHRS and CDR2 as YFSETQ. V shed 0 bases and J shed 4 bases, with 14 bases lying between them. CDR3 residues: CASSLGAWGAGANVLTF. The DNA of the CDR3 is TGCGCCAGCAGCTTGGGGGCTTGGGGAGCAGGGGCCAACGTCCTGACTTTC.

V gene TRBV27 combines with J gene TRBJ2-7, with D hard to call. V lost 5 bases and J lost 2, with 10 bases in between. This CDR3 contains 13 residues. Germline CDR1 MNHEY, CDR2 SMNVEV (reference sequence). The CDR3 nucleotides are TGTGCCAGCAGTCTCCAAGCACCCTACGAGCAGTACTTC. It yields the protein CASSLQAPYEQYF.